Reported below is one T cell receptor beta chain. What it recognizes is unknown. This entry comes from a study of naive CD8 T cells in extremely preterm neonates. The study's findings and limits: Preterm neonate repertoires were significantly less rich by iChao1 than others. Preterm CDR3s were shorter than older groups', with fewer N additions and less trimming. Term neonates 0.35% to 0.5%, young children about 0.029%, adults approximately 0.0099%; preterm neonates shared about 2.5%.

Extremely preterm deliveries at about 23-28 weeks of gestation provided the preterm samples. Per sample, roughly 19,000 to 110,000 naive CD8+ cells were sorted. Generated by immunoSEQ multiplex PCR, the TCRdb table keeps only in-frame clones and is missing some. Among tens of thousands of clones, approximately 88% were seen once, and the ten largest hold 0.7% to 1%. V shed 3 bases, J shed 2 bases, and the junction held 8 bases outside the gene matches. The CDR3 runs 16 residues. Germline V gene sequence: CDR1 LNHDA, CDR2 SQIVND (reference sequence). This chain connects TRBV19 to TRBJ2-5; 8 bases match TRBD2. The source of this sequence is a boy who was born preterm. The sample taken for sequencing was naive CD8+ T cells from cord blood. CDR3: CASSMPGAGAQETQYF. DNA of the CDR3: TGTGCCAGTAGTATGCCGGGAGCGGGGGCGCAAGAGACCCAGTACTTC. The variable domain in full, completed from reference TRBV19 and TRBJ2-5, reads DGGITQSPKYLFRKEGQNVTLSCEQNLNHDAMYWYRQDPGQGLRLIYYSQIVNDFQKGDIAEGYSVSREKKESFPLTVTSAQKNPTAFYLCASSMPGAGAQETQYFGPGTRLLVL.